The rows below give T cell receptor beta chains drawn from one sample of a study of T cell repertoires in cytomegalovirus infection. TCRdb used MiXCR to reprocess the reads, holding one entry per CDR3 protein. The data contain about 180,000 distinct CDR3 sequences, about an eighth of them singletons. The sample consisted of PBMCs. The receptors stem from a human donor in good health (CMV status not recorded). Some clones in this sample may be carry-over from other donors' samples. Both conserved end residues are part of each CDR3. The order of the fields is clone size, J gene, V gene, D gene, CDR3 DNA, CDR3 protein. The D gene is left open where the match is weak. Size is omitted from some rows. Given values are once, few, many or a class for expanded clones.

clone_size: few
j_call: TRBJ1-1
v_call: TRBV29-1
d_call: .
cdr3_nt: TGCAGCGTTGACGGGAGGCCTGAAGCTTTCTTT
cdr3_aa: CSVDGRPEAFF

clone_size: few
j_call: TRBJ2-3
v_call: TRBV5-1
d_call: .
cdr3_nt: TGCGCCAGCAGCTTGACGGCCGGCACAGATACGCAGTATTTT
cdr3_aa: CASSLTAGTDTQYF

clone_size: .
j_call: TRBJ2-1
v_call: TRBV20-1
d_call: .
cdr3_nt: TGCAGTACTAGGCAGGGGCAGTTAATCAATGAGCAGTTCTTC
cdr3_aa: CSTRQGQLINEQFF

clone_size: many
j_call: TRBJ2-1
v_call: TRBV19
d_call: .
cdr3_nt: TGTGCCAGTAATACGGGGGGCCTGGGCTACAATGAGCAGTTCTTC
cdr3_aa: CASNTGGLGYNEQFF

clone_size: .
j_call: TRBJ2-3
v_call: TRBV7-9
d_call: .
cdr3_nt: TGTGCCAGCAGCTTATTAGGGGGGGCCACAGATACGCAGTATTTT
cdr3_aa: CASSLLGGATDTQYF

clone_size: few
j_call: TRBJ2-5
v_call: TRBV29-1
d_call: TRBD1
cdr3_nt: TGCAGCGTTGAAGTCGCAGGGGGCCAGGAGACCCAGTACTTC
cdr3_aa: CSVEVAGGQETQYF

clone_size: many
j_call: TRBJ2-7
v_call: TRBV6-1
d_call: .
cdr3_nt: TGTGCCAGCAGGGGCGTAACCTACGAGCAGTACTTC
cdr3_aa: CASRGVTYEQYF

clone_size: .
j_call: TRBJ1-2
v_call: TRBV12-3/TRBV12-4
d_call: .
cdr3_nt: TGTGCCAGCAGTTTTACGGGGGGCAGCGACTATGGCTACACCTTC
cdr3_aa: CASSFTGGSDYGYTF

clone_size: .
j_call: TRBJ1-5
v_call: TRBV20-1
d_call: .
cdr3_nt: TGCAGTGCGAAGAAAGCGGGGAATCAGCCCCAGCATTTT
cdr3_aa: CSAKKAGNQPQHF

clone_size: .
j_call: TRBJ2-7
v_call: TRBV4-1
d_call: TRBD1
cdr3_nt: TGCGCCAGCAGCCAAGTAGGGACAGGGATCCCCTACGAGCAGTACTTC
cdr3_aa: CASSQVGTGIPYEQYF

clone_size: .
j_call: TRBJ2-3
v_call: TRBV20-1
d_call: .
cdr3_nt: TGCAGTGCTAGATGGTGGACTAGCACAGATACGCAGTATTTT
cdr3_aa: CSARWWTSTDTQYF

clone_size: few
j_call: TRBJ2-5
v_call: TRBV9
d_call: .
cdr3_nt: TGTGCCAGCAGCGTAGGTCAGCCAGGAGAGACCCAGTACTTC
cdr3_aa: CASSVGQPGETQYF

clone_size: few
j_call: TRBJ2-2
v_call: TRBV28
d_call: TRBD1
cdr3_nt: TGTGCCAGCCTCCCGGGACAGACCACCGGGGAGCTGTTTTTT
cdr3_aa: CASLPGQTTGELFF

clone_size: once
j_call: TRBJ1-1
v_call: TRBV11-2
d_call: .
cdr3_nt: TGTGCCAGCAGCTTAATACCGGGACAGAACACTGAAGCTTTCTTT
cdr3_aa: CASSLIPGQNTEAFF

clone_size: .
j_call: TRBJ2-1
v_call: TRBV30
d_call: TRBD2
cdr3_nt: TGTGCCTGGAGTCGGACTAGGAGCTCCTACAATGAGCAGTTCTTC
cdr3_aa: CAWSRTRSSYNEQFF

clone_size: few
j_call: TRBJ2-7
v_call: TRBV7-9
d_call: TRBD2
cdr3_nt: TGTGCCAGCTCCTTTGCTAGCGGGAGATCCGGCGAGCAGTACTTC
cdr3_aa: CASSFASGRSGEQYF

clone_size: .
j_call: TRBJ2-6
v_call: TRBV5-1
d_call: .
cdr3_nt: TGCGCCAGCAGCCCAAGCTCTGGGGCCAACGTCCCGACTTTC
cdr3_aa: CASSPSSGANVPTF

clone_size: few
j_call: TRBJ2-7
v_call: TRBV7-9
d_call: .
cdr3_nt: TGTGCCAGCAGCTCAGGGACACCTTCCTCCTACGAGCAGTACTTC
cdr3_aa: CASSSGTPSSYEQYF

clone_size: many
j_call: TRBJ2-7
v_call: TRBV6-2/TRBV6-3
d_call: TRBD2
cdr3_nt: TGTGCCAGCAGGCCACTAGCGGGAGGGACCTACGAGCAGTACTTC
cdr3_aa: CASRPLAGGTYEQYF

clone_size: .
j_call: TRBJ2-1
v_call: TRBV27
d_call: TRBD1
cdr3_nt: TGTGCCAGCAAGACAGGGTCGCGCGAGCAGTTCTTC
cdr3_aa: CASKTGSREQFF

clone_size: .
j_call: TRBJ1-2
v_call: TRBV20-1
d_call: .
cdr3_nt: TGCAGTGCTTACGACAGCGCCTCCCGAAGTAACTATGGCTACACCTTC
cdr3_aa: CSAYDSASRSNYGYTF

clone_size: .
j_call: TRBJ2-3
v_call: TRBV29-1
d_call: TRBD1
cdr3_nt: TGCAGCGCCGAAACGCCCAGGGGGATGTGGACAGATACGCAGTATTTT
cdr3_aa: CSAETPRGMWTDTQYF

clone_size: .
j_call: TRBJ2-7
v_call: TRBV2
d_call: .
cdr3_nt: TGTGCCAGCAGCGGGGACATTAGCTCCTACGAGCAGTACTTC
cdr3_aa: CASSGDISSYEQYF

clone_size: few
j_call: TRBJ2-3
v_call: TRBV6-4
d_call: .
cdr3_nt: TGTGCCAGCAGTGACTCGTACGGTAGCACAGATACGCAGTATTTT
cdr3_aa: CASSDSYGSTDTQYF

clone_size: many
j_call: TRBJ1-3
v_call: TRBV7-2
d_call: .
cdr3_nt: TGTGCCAGCAGCTTGGACAGCTCTGGAAACACCATATATTTT
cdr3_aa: CASSLDSSGNTIYF

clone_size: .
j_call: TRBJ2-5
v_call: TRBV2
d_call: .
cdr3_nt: TGTGCCAGCAGTGCTACGTACCAAGAGACCCAGTACTTC
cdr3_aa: CASSATYQETQYF

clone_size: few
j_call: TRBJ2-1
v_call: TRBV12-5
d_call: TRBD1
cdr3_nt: TGTGCTAGCTTTTCTGGACAGGAGGCCTACAATGAGCAGTTCTTC
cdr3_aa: CASFSGQEAYNEQFF

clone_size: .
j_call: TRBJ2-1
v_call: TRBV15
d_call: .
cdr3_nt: TGTGCCACCAGCAGAGGCGGGCCGGTAAATGAGCAGTTCTTC
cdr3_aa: CATSRGGPVNEQFF

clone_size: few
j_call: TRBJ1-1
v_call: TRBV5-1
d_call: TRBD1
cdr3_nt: TGCGCCAGCAGCTCCCGGGACAGCCGTCGCCACACTGAAGCTTTCTTT
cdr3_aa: CASSSRDSRRHTEAFF

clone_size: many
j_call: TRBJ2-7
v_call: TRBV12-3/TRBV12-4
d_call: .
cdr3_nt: TGTGCCAGCAGCATTCCAGTGGGGGAGCAGTACTTC
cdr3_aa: CASSIPVGEQYF

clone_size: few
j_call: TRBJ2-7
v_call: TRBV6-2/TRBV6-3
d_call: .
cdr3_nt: TGTGCCAGCAGAACAGGGTATGGGGGAGAATCCTACGAGCAGTACTTC
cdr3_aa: CASRTGYGGESYEQYF

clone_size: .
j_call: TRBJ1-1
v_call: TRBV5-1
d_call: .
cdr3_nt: TGCGCCAGCAGCTTGTTTTCCAGGCGCCATGGGTCTCTCGGGCAGACGAACACTGAAGCTTTCTTT
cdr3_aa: CASSLFSRRHGSLGQTNTEAFF

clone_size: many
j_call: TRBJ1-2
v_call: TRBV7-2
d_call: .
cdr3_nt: TGTGCCAGCACCGTGGTACAGGGCTCTACCCTCTATGGCTACACCTTC
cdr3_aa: CASTVVQGSTLYGYTF

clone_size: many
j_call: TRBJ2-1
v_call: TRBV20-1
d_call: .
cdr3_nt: TGCAGTGCTAAGGCCGCTGCTTTAGAGCAGTTCTTC
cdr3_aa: CSAKAAALEQFF

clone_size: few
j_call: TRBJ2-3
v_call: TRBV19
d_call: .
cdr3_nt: TGTGCCAGTAGTATTGTCGCAGATACGCAGTATTTT
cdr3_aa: CASSIVADTQYF

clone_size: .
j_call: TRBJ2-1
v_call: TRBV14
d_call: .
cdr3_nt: TGTGCCAGCAGCCAAGTGCAGTGGGAGAGGAACAATGAGCAGTTCTTC
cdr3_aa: CASSQVQWERNNEQFF

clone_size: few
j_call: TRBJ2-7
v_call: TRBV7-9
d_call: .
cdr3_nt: TGTGCCAGCAGCTCGACTGTTACCTACGAGCAGTACTTC
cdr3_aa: CASSSTVTYEQYF

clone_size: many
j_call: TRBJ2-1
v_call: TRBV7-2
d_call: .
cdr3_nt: TGTGCCAGCAGCTTAACGAAGAAGAGCTCCTACAATGAGCAGTTCTTC
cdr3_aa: CASSLTKKSSYNEQFF